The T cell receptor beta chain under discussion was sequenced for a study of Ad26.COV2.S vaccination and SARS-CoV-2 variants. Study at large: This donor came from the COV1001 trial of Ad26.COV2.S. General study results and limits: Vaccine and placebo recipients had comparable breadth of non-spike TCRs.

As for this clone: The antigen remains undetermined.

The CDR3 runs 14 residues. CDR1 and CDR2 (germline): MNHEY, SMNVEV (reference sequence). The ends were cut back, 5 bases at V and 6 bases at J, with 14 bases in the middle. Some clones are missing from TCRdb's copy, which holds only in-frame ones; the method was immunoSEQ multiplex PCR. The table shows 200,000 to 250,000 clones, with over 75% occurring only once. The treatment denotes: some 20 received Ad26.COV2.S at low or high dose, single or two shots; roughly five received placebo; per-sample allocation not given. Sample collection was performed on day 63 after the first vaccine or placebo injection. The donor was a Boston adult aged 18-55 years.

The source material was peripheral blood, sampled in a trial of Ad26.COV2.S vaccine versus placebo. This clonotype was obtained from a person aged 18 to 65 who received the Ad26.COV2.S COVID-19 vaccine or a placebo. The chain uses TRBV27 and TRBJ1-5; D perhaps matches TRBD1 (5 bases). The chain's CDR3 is CASSLKGWGQPQHF. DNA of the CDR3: TGTGCCAGCAGTCTAAAGGGGTGGGGTCAGCCCCAGCATTTT.